A selection of T cell receptor beta chains follows, all from one sample in a study of blood T cell repertoires in COVID-19. Sequenced by immunoSEQ multiplex PCR; TCRdb stores in-frame clones only, minus some. The data show over 100,000 clones, more than 70% seen once. Sequenced input: peripheral blood. Receptors originate from a man aged 45-60 years with acute or convalescent COVID-19. The CDR3 runs from the conserved cysteine through the conserved F or W. Each record gives: D gene, V gene, clone size, J gene, CDR3 DNA, CDR3 protein. The D gene is left open where the match is weak. Clone size appears in some rows only: once, few, many, or a class for an expanded clone.

d_gene: -; v_gene: TRBV12-5; abundance: -; j_gene: TRBJ2-3; CDR3nt: TGTGCTAGTGGTTTGGTACACGGGAGTGGGACAGATACGCAGTATTTT; CDR3aa: CASGLVHGSGTDTQYF
d_gene: TRBD2; v_gene: TRBV27; abundance: -; j_gene: TRBJ2-1; CDR3nt: TGTGCCAGCAGTCCGGGGACTAGCGGGGGCTACAATGAGCAGTTCTTC; CDR3aa: CASSPGTSGGYNEQFF
d_gene: TRBD1; v_gene: TRBV2; abundance: once; j_gene: TRBJ2-2; CDR3nt: TGTGCCAGCAAATCCCCGGAGGCAGGGGGCTCATGGAACACCGGGGAGCTGTTTTTT; CDR3aa: CASKSPEAGGSWNTGELFF
d_gene: -; v_gene: TRBV5-4; abundance: -; j_gene: TRBJ2-3; CDR3nt: TGTGCCAGCAGCACACCGACAGGCACAGATACGCAGTATTTT; CDR3aa: CASSTPTGTDTQYF
d_gene: TRBD1; v_gene: TRBV5-1; abundance: -; j_gene: TRBJ1-1; CDR3nt: TGCGCCAGCAGTTCACAGGGGGGGAACACTGAAGCTTTCTTT; CDR3aa: CASSSQGGNTEAFF
d_gene: TRBD2; v_gene: TRBV29-1; abundance: once; j_gene: TRBJ2-7; CDR3nt: TGCAGCGTTGAGACTAGCGGGAGGGTGCAGTACTTC; CDR3aa: CSVETSGRVQYF
d_gene: TRBD1; v_gene: TRBV6-1; abundance: -; j_gene: TRBJ1-2; CDR3nt: TGTGCCAGCAGTGAACAGGGACAGGGGTTATATGGCTACACCTTC; CDR3aa: CASSEQGQGLYGYTF
d_gene: TRBD1; v_gene: TRBV18; abundance: -; j_gene: TRBJ1-1; CDR3nt: TGTGCCAGCTCACTCACGAACAGGGGGCACGGCACTGAAGCTTTCTTT; CDR3aa: CASSLTNRGHGTEAFF
d_gene: -; v_gene: TRBV2; abundance: once; j_gene: TRBJ2-3; CDR3nt: TGTGCCAGCAGTGAAGGCGCGGCCTATGGTACGCAGTATTTT; CDR3aa: CASSEGAAYGTQYF
d_gene: TRBD2; v_gene: TRBV27; abundance: -; j_gene: TRBJ2-7; CDR3nt: TGTGCCAGCAATAGGGGTAGCGGGGGACGCGAGCAGTACTTC; CDR3aa: CASNRGSGGREQYF
d_gene: TRBD2; v_gene: TRBV2; abundance: -; j_gene: TRBJ2-1; CDR3nt: TGTGCCAGCAGCCCTAGCGGTCTAAGAAATGAGCAGTTCTTC; CDR3aa: CASSPSGLRNEQFF
d_gene: -; v_gene: TRBV15; abundance: -; j_gene: TRBJ1-3; CDR3nt: TGTGCCACCAGCAGAGGTGGGACACCTGGAAACACCATATATTTT; CDR3aa: CATSRGGTPGNTIYF
d_gene: TRBD1; v_gene: TRBV19; abundance: -; j_gene: TRBJ1-6; CDR3nt: TGTGCCAGTAGTCTTTGGACAGGGGTATATAATTCACCCCTCCACTTT; CDR3aa: CASSLWTGVYNSPLHF
d_gene: -; v_gene: TRBV28; abundance: -; j_gene: TRBJ2-4; CDR3nt: TGTGCCAGCAGCAACAGGGTCTTAGGCAAAAACATTCAGTACTTC; CDR3aa: CASSNRVLGKNIQYF
d_gene: -; v_gene: TRBV5-1; abundance: -; j_gene: TRBJ1-2; CDR3nt: TGCGCCAGCAGCCAAACGAACGGTGGCTACACCTTC; CDR3aa: CASSQTNGGYTF
d_gene: TRBD1; v_gene: TRBV18; abundance: -; j_gene: TRBJ2-6; CDR3nt: TGTGCCAGCTCAAAGACAGGGGCGCCGGGGGCCAACGTCCTGACTTTC; CDR3aa: CASSKTGAPGANVLTF
d_gene: TRBD2; v_gene: TRBV3-1/TRBV3-2; abundance: -; j_gene: TRBJ2-3; CDR3nt: TGTGCCAGCAGCCAAGAGGGGAGGGCGACAGATACGCAGTATTTT; CDR3aa: CASSQEGRATDTQYF